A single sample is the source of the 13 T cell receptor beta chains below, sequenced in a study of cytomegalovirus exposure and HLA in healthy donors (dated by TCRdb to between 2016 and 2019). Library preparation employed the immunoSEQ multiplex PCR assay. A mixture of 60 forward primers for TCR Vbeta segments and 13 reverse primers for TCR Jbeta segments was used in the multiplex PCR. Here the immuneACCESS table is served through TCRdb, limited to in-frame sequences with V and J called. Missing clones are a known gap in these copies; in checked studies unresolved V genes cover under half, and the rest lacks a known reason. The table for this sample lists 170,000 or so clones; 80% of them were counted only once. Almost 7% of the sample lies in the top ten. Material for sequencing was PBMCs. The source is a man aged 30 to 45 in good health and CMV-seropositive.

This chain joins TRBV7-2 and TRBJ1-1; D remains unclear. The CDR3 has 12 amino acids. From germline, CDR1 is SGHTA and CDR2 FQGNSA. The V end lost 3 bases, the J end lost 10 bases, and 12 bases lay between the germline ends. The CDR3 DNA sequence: TGTGCCAGCAGCTTGAGCTCATCCCGAGCTTTCTTT. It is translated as CASSLSSSRAFF.

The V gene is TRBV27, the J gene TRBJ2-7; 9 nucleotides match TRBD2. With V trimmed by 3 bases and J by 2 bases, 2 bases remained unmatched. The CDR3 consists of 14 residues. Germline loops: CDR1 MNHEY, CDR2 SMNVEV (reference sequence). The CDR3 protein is CASSFASGTYEQYF. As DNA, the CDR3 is TGTGCCAGCAGTTTCGCTAGCGGGACCTACGAGCAGTACTTC.

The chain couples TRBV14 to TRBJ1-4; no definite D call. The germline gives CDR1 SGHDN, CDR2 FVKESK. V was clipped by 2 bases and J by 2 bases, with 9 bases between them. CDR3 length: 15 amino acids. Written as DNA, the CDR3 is TGTGCCAGCAGCCAACGACGAGGGACTAATGAAAAACTGTTTTTT. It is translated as CASSQRRGTNEKLFF.

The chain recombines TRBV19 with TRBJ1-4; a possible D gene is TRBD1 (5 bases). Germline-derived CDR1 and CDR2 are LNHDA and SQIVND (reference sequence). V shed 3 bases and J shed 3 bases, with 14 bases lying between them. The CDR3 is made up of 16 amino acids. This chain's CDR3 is CASSIRAGKANEKLFF. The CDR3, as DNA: TGTGCCAGTAGTATTCGGGCAGGGAAGGCTAATGAAAAACTGTTTTTT.

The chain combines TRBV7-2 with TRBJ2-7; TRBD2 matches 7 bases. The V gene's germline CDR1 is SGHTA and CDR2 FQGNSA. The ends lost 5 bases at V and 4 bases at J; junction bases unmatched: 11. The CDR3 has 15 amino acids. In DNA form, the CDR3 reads TGTGCCAGCAGCCCCTCACCACGGGGAGGGTACGAGCAGTACTTC. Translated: CASSPSPRGGYEQYF.

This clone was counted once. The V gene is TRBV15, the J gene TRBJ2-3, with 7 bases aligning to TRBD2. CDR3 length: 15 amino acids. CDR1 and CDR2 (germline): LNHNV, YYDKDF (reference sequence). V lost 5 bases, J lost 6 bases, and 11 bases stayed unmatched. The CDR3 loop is CATSLPEGLRDTQYF. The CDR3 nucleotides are TGTGCCACCAGCCTCCCGGAGGGACTAAGGGATACGCAGTATTTT.

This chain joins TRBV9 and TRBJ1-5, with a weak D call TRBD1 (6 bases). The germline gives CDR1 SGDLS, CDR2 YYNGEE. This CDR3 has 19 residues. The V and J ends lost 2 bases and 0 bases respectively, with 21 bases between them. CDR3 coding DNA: TGTGCCAGCAGCGTCCGAGTCCTCGGGACAAAATATAGCAATCAGCCCCAGCATTTT. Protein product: CASSVRVLGTKYSNQPQHF.

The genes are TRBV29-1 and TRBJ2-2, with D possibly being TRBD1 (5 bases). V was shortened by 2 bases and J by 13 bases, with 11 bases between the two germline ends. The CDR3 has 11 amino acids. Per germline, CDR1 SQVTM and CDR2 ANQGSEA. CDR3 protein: CSVERQGGLFF. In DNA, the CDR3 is TGCAGCGTTGAACGCCAGGGCGGGCTGTTTTTT.

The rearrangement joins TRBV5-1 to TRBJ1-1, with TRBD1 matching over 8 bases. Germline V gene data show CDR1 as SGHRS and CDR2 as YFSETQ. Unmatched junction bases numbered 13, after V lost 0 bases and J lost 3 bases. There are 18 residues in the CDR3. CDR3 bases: TGCGCCAGCAGCTTGGCCCATAGCAGGGGGCTAGACGACACTGAAGCTTTCTTT. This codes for CASSLAHSRGLDDTEAFF.

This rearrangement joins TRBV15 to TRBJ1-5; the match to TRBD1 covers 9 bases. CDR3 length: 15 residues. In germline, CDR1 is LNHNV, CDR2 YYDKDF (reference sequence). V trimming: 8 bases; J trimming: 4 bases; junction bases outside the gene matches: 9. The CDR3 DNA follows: TGTGCCACCGACCAAGACAGGGGGGGAAATCAGCCCCAGCATTTT. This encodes CATDQDRGGNQPQHF.

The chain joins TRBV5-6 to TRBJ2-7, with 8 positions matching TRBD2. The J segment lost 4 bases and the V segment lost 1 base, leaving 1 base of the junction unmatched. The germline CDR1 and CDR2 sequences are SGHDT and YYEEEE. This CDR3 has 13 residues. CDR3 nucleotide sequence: TGTGCCAGCAGCTTGCCTAGCGGGTACGAGCAGTACTTC. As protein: CASSLPSGYEQYF. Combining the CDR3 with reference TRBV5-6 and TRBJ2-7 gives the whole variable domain DAGVTQSPTHLIKTRGQQVTLRCSPKSGHDTVSWYQQALGQGPQFIFQYYEEEERQRGNFPDRFSGHQFPNYSSELNVNALLLGDSALYLCASSLPSGYEQYFGPGTRLTVT.

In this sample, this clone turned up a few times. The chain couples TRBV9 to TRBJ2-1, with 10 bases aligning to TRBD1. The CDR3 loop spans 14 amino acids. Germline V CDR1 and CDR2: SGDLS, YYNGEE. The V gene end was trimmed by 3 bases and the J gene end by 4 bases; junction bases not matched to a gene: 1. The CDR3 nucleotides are TGTGCCAGCAGCGCGGGACAGGGGTACAATGAGCAGTTCTTC. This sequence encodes CASSAGQGYNEQFF.

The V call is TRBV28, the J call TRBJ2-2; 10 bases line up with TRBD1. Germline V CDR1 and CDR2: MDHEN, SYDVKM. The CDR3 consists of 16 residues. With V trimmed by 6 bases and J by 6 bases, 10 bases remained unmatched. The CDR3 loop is CASSRTTGTGAGELFF. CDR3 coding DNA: TGTGCCAGCAGCCGCACCACCGGGACAGGGGCCGGGGAGCTGTTTTTT.